Below are 14 T cell receptor beta chains sequenced from a single sample in a study of T cell changes during pregnancy in multiple sclerosis. Libraries were prepared by immunoSEQ multiplex PCR; TCRdb keeps only in-frame clonotypes and omits some of them. This table has 55,000 to 85,000 clones, about 90% appearing once. Sequenced here: CD4+ T cells from peripheral blood mononuclear cells, sampled after pregnancy. Source of these receptors: a female donor with multiple sclerosis, enrolled in a pregnancy study.

J is TRBJ2-3 and V is TRBV2, with 7 positions matching TRBD2. Trimming took 2 bases from V and 3 from J; bases not matched to a gene: 8. CDR1 is SNHLY, CDR2 FYNNEI, per germline. CDR3 length: 16 residues. CDR3 sequence: CASSELASGLTDTQYF. The CDR3 nucleotides are TGTGCCAGCAGTGAACTAGCTAGCGGCCTTACAGATACGCAGTATTTT.

CDR3: CSADRKDYGYTF. The CDR3 coding sequence is TGCAGCGCCGACAGGAAGGACTATGGCTACACCTTC. This sequence joins TRBV29-1 and TRBJ1-2; TRBD1 is a possible D gene (6 bases). With 7 bases removed from V and 3 bases from J, the gap between germline ends came to 12 bases. This CDR3 region has 12 residues. Per the germline V gene, CDR1 is SQVTM and CDR2 is ANQGSEA.

The V gene is TRBV9, the J gene TRBJ1-4; D might be TRBD1 (5 bases). Germline V gene lookup returns CDR1 SGDLS and CDR2 YYNGEE. V was shortened by 3 bases and J by 3 bases, with 9 bases between the two germline ends. This CDR3 comprises 14 residues. The CDR3, as DNA: TGTGCCAGCAGCGAGGGGCTGGCTAATGAAAAACTGTTTTTT. It encodes CASSEGLANEKLFF.

This chain joins TRBV5-1 and TRBJ1-1; unclear D gene. Per germline, CDR1 SGHRS and CDR2 YFSETQ. This CDR3 is built from 13 residues. V was pared by 3 bases and J by 1 base, with 7 bases between. This CDR3 reads CASSSRENTEAFF. CDR3 coding DNA: TGCGCCAGCAGCTCCCGGGAGAACACTGAAGCTTTCTTT.

The chain is built from TRBV7-9 and TRBJ2-2; 7 bases are a match to TRBD2. The CDR3 runs 18 residues. Germline V lookup: CDR1 SEHNR, CDR2 FQNEAQ (reference sequence). With 0 bases clipped from V and 1 base from J, the junction kept 8 bases outside the gene matches. The CDR3 protein is CASSLAFGSGKNTGELFF. The CDR3 DNA reads TGTGCCAGCAGCTTAGCCTTCGGGAGCGGGAAGAACACCGGGGAGCTGTTTTTT.

The chain recombines TRBV2 with TRBJ2-7; a possible D gene is TRBD1 (5 bases). This CDR3 is 13 amino acids long. The V gene's germline CDR1 is SNHLY and CDR2 FYNNEI. Trimming stripped 7 bases from V and 2 bases from J, with 12 bases between. CDR3 nucleotides: TGTGCCAGCAAACAGGACGGACCCTACGAGCAGTACTTC. As protein: CASKQDGPYEQYF.

This clone appeared a single time. V is TRBV10-2 and J is TRBJ1-1, with a possible D match to TRBD1 (5 bases). The V gene lost 2 bases and the J gene lost 1 base, with 11 bases spanning the gap. This CDR3 comprises 15 residues. Germline-derived CDR1 and CDR2 are WSHSY and SAAADI. The CDR3 reads CASSEATAQNTEAFF. CDR3 bases: TGCGCCAGCAGTGAGGCGACAGCTCAGAACACTGAAGCTTTCTTT.

This chain joins TRBV7-9 and TRBJ2-1; TRBD2 matches 8 bases. Germline-derived CDR1 and CDR2 are SEHNR and FQNEAQ (reference sequence). V shed 5 bases and J 4 bases; nucleotides not matched to a gene: 10. The CDR3 has 16 amino acids. CDR3: CASSPPGTSGYNEQFF. The CDR3 region has the DNA TGTGCCAGCAGCCCCCCGGGGACTAGTGGGTACAATGAGCAGTTCTTC. The full variable domain, its missing parts supplied by reference TRBV7-9 and TRBJ2-1, is DTGVSQNPRHKITKRGQNVTFRCDPISEHNRLYWYRQTLGQGPEFLTYFQNEAQLEKSRLLSDRFSAERPKGSFSTLEIQRTEQGDSAMYLCASSPPGTSGYNEQFFGPGTRLTVL.

This chain links TRBV19 with TRBJ2-5, with 13 bases that match TRBD2. V lost 6 bases and J lost 5; bases outside the gene matches: 12. Germline V gene sequence: CDR1 LNHDA, CDR2 SQIVND (reference sequence). The CDR3 length is 17 residues. CDR3 nucleotide sequence: TGTGCCAGTAGCCCAACTAGCGGGAGGGCCGTCAGTGAGACCCAGTACTTC. Its translation is CASSPTSGRAVSETQYF. The full variable domain, its missing parts supplied by reference TRBV19 and TRBJ2-5, is DGGITQSPKYLFRKEGQNVTLSCEQNLNHDAMYWYRQDPGQGLRLIYYSQIVNDFQKGDIAEGYSVSREKKESFPLTVTSAQKNPTAFYLCASSPTSGRAVSETQYFGPGTRLLVL.

The chain combines TRBV9 with TRBJ2-7; D is perhaps TRBD2 (6 bases). CDR3 length: 14 residues. CDR1 is SGDLS and CDR2 is YYNGEE in the germline V gene. Trimming removed 0 bases from V and 6 bases from J, with 13 bases in between. The CDR3 sequence: CASSVGVGGPEQYF. The CDR3 nucleotides read TGTGCCAGCAGCGTAGGAGTCGGGGGACCCGAGCAGTACTTC.

The J gene is TRBJ1-1, the V gene TRBV5-5, with 7 bases matching TRBD1. Germline V lookup: CDR1 SGHKS, CDR2 YYEKEE (reference sequence). V trimming: 0 bases; J trimming: 3 bases; junction bases outside the gene matches: 11. The CDR3 totals 17 residues. This chain's CDR3 is CASSLGPMGQRYTEAFF. CDR3 coding DNA: TGTGCCAGCAGCTTGGGACCCATGGGACAGAGGTACACTGAAGCTTTCTTT.

This clone was recorded only once. The chain combines TRBV5-1 with TRBJ2-3; TRBD2 agrees at 12 bases. V gave up 0 bases and J gave up 0 bases; unmatched junction bases: 8. CDR3 length equals 19 residues. Germline values: CDR1 SGHRS, CDR2 YFSETQ. Here the CDR3 reads CASSLAPSGRGSSTDTQYF. CDR3 in DNA: TGCGCCAGCAGCTTGGCCCCTAGCGGGAGGGGCTCTAGCACAGATACGCAGTATTTT.

This clone was detected only once. This sequence joins TRBV28 and TRBJ2-7; 13 bases map to TRBD2. The CDR3 sequence is 16 residues long. Germline CDR1 and CDR2: MDHEN and SYDVKM. Germline trimming cut 3 bases from V and 0 bases from J; bases unmatched to any gene: 2. CDR3 sequence: CASSFGTSGASYEQYF. The CDR3 coding sequence is TGTGCCAGCAGTTTCGGGACTAGCGGGGCCTCCTACGAGCAGTACTTC. Filled out from reference TRBV28 and TRBJ2-7, the complete variable domain reads DVKVTQSSRYLVKRTGEKVFLECVQDMDHENMFWYRQDPGLGLRLIYFSYDVKMKEKGDIPEGYSVSREKKERFSLILESASTNQTSMYLCASSFGTSGASYEQYFGPGTRLTVT.

The V and J genes are TRBV4-1 and TRBJ2-1, with 14 bases fitting TRBD2. V gave up 4 bases and J gave up 9 bases; unmatched junction bases: 11. Germline CDR1 reads MGHRA; CDR2 reads YSYEKL. This CDR3 has 17 amino acids. The CDR3 DNA follows: TGCGCCAGCAGCCCAAGCGGGACTAGCGGGAGTTTTGGTGAGCAGTTCTTC. Translated, it gives CASSPSGTSGSFGEQFF.